The entry below gives a single T cell receptor (beta chain) sequence along with its context. Its antigen remains unknown. The data stem from a study of vaccination effects on CD4 cells after COVID-19. The V gene's germline CDR1 is LGHDT and CDR2 YNNKEL (reference sequence). V dropped 4 bases and J dropped 6; count of bases not matched to a gene: 5. The CDR3 sequence is 13 residues long. This table comes from immunoSEQ multiplex PCR, and its TCRdb copy is limited to in-frame clones, with some not included. The table shows 65,000 to 95,000 clones, with over 75% occurring only once. ViraFEST used viral peptide pools to expand antigen-specific CD4+ T cells before sequencing. Upon completion of 10 to 11 days in culture, CD4+ T cells were isolated. The vaccine given was either BNT162b2 or mRNA-1273, in two doses.

The material sequenced was CD4+ T cells from PBMCs cultured with HCoV-OC43 spike peptides, taken after COVID-19 vaccination. Subset indicated: HCoV-OC43 spike overlapping peptide pool stimulation. The chain links TRBV3-1 (or the pseudogene TRBV3-2) to TRBJ2-5, with TRBD1 identical over 7 bases. This TCR came from a human donor who received a COVID-19 vaccine. The CDR3 protein is CASSRQGEQTQYF. DNA of the CDR3: TGTGCCAGCAGCCGCCAGGGGGAGCAGACCCAGTACTTC.